Listed below are T cell receptor beta chains from one sample, sequenced in a study of T cell changes during pregnancy in multiple sclerosis. Clones were sequenced by immunoSEQ multiplex PCR, and TCRdb holds only the in-frame ones, with some missing. In the table there are about 120,000 clones, roughly 92% of which are singletons. The sequenced sample was peripheral blood, obtained before pregnancy. These receptors originate from a female donor with multiple sclerosis, enrolled in a pregnancy study. The CDR3 runs from the conserved cysteine through the conserved F or W. Fields, in order: CDR3 protein, J gene, V gene.

cdr3_aa: CASSRDRGVQETQYF; j_call: TRBJ2-5; v_call: TRBV18
cdr3_aa: CASSGTSGVHEQFF; j_call: TRBJ2-1; v_call: TRBV27
cdr3_aa: CAWSVRQDYGYTF; j_call: TRBJ1-2; v_call: TRBV30
cdr3_aa: CASSLGLVAGANVLTF; j_call: TRBJ2-6; v_call: TRBV5-1
cdr3_aa: CASSPRQGHYNEQFF; j_call: TRBJ2-1; v_call: TRBV18
cdr3_aa: CASSIVATGGMDEQYF; j_call: TRBJ2-7; v_call: TRBV19
cdr3_aa: CASSERGGGYEQYF; j_call: TRBJ2-7; v_call: TRBV27
cdr3_aa: CATSGSRGQGGRGMAFF; j_call: TRBJ1-1; v_call: TRBV15
cdr3_aa: CASSPSYRGGTEAFF; j_call: TRBJ1-1; v_call: TRBV5-6
cdr3_aa: CASSGFEGNRGYTF; j_call: TRBJ1-2; v_call: TRBV6-5
cdr3_aa: CASLAEDETQYF; j_call: TRBJ2-5; v_call: TRBV2
cdr3_aa: CASNLEGAGNTIYF; j_call: TRBJ1-3; v_call: TRBV9
cdr3_aa: CSVAATNYGYTF; j_call: TRBJ1-2; v_call: TRBV29-1
cdr3_aa: CASSPGTGSQETQYF; j_call: TRBJ2-5; v_call: TRBV11-3
cdr3_aa: CASSKAKYGRGYF; j_call: TRBJ2-5; v_call: TRBV21-1
cdr3_aa: CSVGQMNTEAFF; j_call: TRBJ1-1; v_call: TRBV29-1
cdr3_aa: CSVFTGANVLTF; j_call: TRBJ2-6; v_call: TRBV29-1
cdr3_aa: CASLQGHRLSGANVLTF; j_call: TRBJ2-6; v_call: TRBV19
cdr3_aa: CASSLGQVRLETQYF; j_call: TRBJ2-5; v_call: TRBV5-5
cdr3_aa: CASSDQGPSTEAFF; j_call: TRBJ1-1; v_call: TRBV2
cdr3_aa: CASSLEASPYNEQFF; j_call: TRBJ2-1; v_call: TRBV7-7
cdr3_aa: CASSDHTWTSGRGGDEQFF; j_call: TRBJ2-1; v_call: TRBV2
cdr3_aa: CAISALTSGDSGANVLTF; j_call: TRBJ2-6; v_call: TRBV10-3
cdr3_aa: CASSPMVVAYEQYF; j_call: TRBJ2-7; v_call: TRBV28
cdr3_aa: CASSREIRGVPKTGELFF; j_call: TRBJ2-2; v_call: TRBV27
cdr3_aa: CASGERGRGTHEQFF; j_call: TRBJ2-1; v_call: TRBV6-1
cdr3_aa: CASSIDSSGQPQHF; j_call: TRBJ1-5; v_call: TRBV19
cdr3_aa: CASSEVQGRWNIQYF; j_call: TRBJ2-4; v_call: TRBV6-1
cdr3_aa: CASSPPAGLNEKLFF; j_call: TRBJ1-4; v_call: TRBV19
cdr3_aa: CASTTTGALAGNEQFF; j_call: TRBJ2-1; v_call: TRBV28
cdr3_aa: CASSRTGLMAKNIQYF; j_call: TRBJ2-4; v_call: TRBV5-1
cdr3_aa: CASSSSQTSGFTDTQYF; j_call: TRBJ2-3; v_call: TRBV19
cdr3_aa: CASSKGQGAVEKLFF; j_call: TRBJ1-4; v_call: TRBV2
cdr3_aa: CAWKKQGVSTEAFF; j_call: TRBJ1-1; v_call: TRBV30
cdr3_aa: CSVKLTGGQETQYF; j_call: TRBJ2-5; v_call: TRBV29-1
cdr3_aa: CASSLPPSSVWSEQYF; j_call: TRBJ2-7; v_call: TRBV7-9
cdr3_aa: CASLGRGGAGDTQYF; j_call: TRBJ2-3; v_call: TRBV5-6